The clone carrying this T cell receptor (beta chain) was picked up a small number of times. This record belongs to a study of patients and donors after allogeneic stem cell transplantation. The germline V and J ends were trimmed by 6 bases and 9 bases, with 15 bases remaining between them. This CDR3 comprises 14 residues. TCRdb passed the RT-PCR reads through MiXCR, listing each CDR3 protein once. The top ten clones hold under 3.5% of a sample with under 200,000 distinct CDR3 sequences, 30% of them seen once. The material sequenced was blood, either unsorted or a sorted T cell fraction (not recorded which). The sequence derives from a human donor who was either an allogeneic HSCT recipient or a stem cell or donor lymphocyte infusion donor (not recorded which). It is not recorded whose cells these are; they may come from a transplant donor. J is TRBJ1-6 and V is TRBV23-1; the D is unclear. TRBV23-1 is filed as an ORF, its function uncertain. In DNA form, the CDR3 reads TGCGCCAGCAGCCAGAACCTGGACCCTTCACCCCTCCACTTT. Residues: CASSQNLDPSPLHF.